This T cell receptor (beta chain) appears in the sequencing data of a study of blood T cell repertoires in COVID-19. Study in general: From the United States, Italy and Spain came samples of acute and convalescent COVID-19. PBMCs, B-cell-depleted T cells, or T cells provided the cDNA or gDNA that made up the material.

This CDR3 comprises 14 residues. CDR1 and CDR2 (germline): ENHRY, SYGVKD. V gave up 7 bases and J gave up 5 bases; unmatched junction bases: 7. In the original analysis: Amplification from reference gene primers served as the basis for estimated nucleated cell counts. Sequencing was performed with immunoSEQ multiplex PCR; in TCRdb, only in-frame clones are kept and a portion is missing. That table supplies the V and J calls and clone size; D and trimming were determined from the DNA. The data hold more than 40,000 clones, with roughly 84% observed a single time. Sequencing used peripheral blood. The rearrangement joins TRBV10-3 to TRBJ2-2; 7 nucleotides line up with TRBD1. This TCR derives from a man aged 50 to 60 with acute or convalescent COVID-19. This CDR3 reads CAITDDRETGELFF. The CDR3, as DNA: TGTGCCATCACCGACGACAGGGAAACCGGGGAGCTGTTTTTT.